The rows below give T cell receptor beta chains drawn from one sample of a study of blood T cell repertoires in COVID-19. TCRdb's table, derived via immunoSEQ multiplex PCR, lists solely in-frame clones and lacks some. The sample lists about 200,000 clones; roughly nine tenths were seen once. Sequencing used peripheral blood. These receptors came from a man aged 60-69 years with active or convalescent COVID-19. Each CDR3 is given with its conserved first and last residue. Each record gives: clone size, V gene, J gene, D gene, CDR3 protein, CDR3 DNA. D genes are given only for firm matches. Not all rows give a size; the values are once, few, many and, for expanded clones, a class.

clone_size: -
v_call: TRBV10-2
j_call: TRBJ1-2
d_call: -
cdr3_aa: CASSFEWGGSETYGYTF
cdr3_nt: TGCGCCAGCAGTTTCGAGTGGGGGGGTAGTGAGACCTATGGCTACACCTTC

clone_size: -
v_call: TRBV5-8
j_call: TRBJ1-1
d_call: TRBD1
cdr3_aa: CASSFPGQGNTEAFF
cdr3_nt: TGTGCCAGCAGCTTCCCGGGACAGGGTAACACTGAAGCTTTCTTT

clone_size: -
v_call: TRBV24-1
j_call: TRBJ2-2
d_call: -
cdr3_aa: CATGKGGWTGELFF
cdr3_nt: TGTGCCACCGGAAAAGGGGGATGGACCGGGGAGCTGTTTTTT

clone_size: -
v_call: TRBV5-1
j_call: TRBJ1-4
d_call: TRBD1
cdr3_aa: CASSLDRGGEKLFF
cdr3_nt: TGCGCCAGCAGCTTGGACAGGGGTGGTGAAAAACTGTTTTTT

clone_size: -
v_call: TRBV5-1
j_call: TRBJ1-6
d_call: TRBD1
cdr3_aa: CASSLGAGTGGYSPLHF
cdr3_nt: TGCGCCAGCAGCTTGGGGGCCGGGACAGGGGGATATTCACCCCTCCACTTT

clone_size: -
v_call: TRBV5-1
j_call: TRBJ2-1
d_call: TRBD2
cdr3_aa: CASSPRTSVPNEQFF
cdr3_nt: TGCGCCAGCAGCCCCCGGACTAGCGTCCCTAATGAGCAGTTCTTC

clone_size: few
v_call: TRBV19
j_call: TRBJ1-6
d_call: -
cdr3_aa: CASSPNRESPLHF
cdr3_nt: TGTGCCAGTAGTCCAAACAGGGAATCACCCCTCCACTTT

clone_size: -
v_call: TRBV21-1
j_call: TRBJ2-7
d_call: -
cdr3_aa: CASSKGTEGASYEQYF
cdr3_nt: TGTGCCAGCAGCAAAGGCACCGAAGGGGCCTCCTACGAGCAGTACTTC

clone_size: -
v_call: TRBV19
j_call: TRBJ2-3
d_call: TRBD2
cdr3_aa: CASRRAGGQRDTQYF
cdr3_nt: TGTGCCAGTAGAAGAGCGGGGGGGCAGAGAGATACGCAGTATTTT

clone_size: -
v_call: TRBV15
j_call: TRBJ2-7
d_call: -
cdr3_aa: CATSTAGPAYEQYF
cdr3_nt: TGTGCCACCAGCACCGCTGGGCCCGCCTACGAGCAGTACTTC

clone_size: -
v_call: TRBV5-6
j_call: TRBJ2-2
d_call: -
cdr3_aa: CASSLSLRAGRTGELFF
cdr3_nt: TGTGCCAGCAGCTTGAGTTTAAGGGCGGGGAGGACCGGGGAGCTGTTTTTT

clone_size: -
v_call: TRBV10-3
j_call: TRBJ2-3
d_call: -
cdr3_aa: CAISDRGLTDTQYF
cdr3_nt: TGTGCCATCAGTGATCGAGGATTAACAGATACGCAGTATTTT

clone_size: once
v_call: TRBV24-1
j_call: TRBJ2-5
d_call: -
cdr3_aa: CATSDPLDGENRETQYF
cdr3_nt: TGTGCCACCAGTGATCCTCTGGACGGGGAGAACCGGGAGACCCAGTACTTC

clone_size: -
v_call: TRBV18
j_call: TRBJ2-7
d_call: TRBD1
cdr3_aa: CASSPGGDPVYEQYF
cdr3_nt: TGTGCCAGCTCCCCAGGGGGCGATCCAGTCTACGAGCAGTACTTC

clone_size: -
v_call: TRBV11-3
j_call: TRBJ1-1
d_call: TRBD1
cdr3_aa: CASSSGQGRTEAFF
cdr3_nt: TGTGCCAGCAGCTCGGGACAGGGTCGCACTGAAGCTTTCTTT

clone_size: -
v_call: TRBV3-1/TRBV3-2
j_call: TRBJ1-2
d_call: -
cdr3_aa: CASSQGILLGYTF
cdr3_nt: TGTGCCAGCAGCCAAGGAATATTACTTGGCTACACCTTC

clone_size: -
v_call: TRBV5-1
j_call: TRBJ2-1
d_call: TRBD2
cdr3_aa: CASSISGGPVDEQFF
cdr3_nt: TGCGCCAGCAGTATCAGCGGGGGGCCGGTGGATGAGCAGTTCTTC